These T cell receptor beta chains were read from a single sample in a study of T-cell reconstitution after alpha-beta-depleted transplantation in children. TCRdb called the PCR reads again in MiXCR, with one record for every CDR3 protein. The sample records 440,000 or so distinct CDR3 sequences, 43% being singletons. The sample consisted of PBMCs, taken before TCRalphabeta/CD19-depleted stem cell transplant. These receptors came from a girl aged 2-10 years with aplastic anemia, due to receive a stem cell transplant. Each CDR3 is given with its conserved first and last residue. The D gene is left open where the match is weak. Size values are once, few and many counts, or a class for expanded clones, and some rows have none.

V gene	D gene	J gene	clone size	CDR3 protein	CDR3 DNA
TRBV7-9	.	TRBJ2-2	.	CASSFWLLSGELFF	TGTGCCAGCAGCTTTTGGCTGCTCTCCGGGGAGCTGTTTTTT
TRBV20-1	.	TRBJ2-1	many	CSADGGGYNEQFF	TGCAGTGCTGACGGCGGAGGGTACAATGAGCAGTTCTTC
TRBV12-3/TRBV12-4	TRBD1	TRBJ1-2	few	CASSRTGDFGGYTF	TGTGCCAGCAGTCGGACAGGGGATTTTGGTGGCTACACCTTC
TRBV20-1	TRBD2	TRBJ2-1	many	CSASGTSGNNEQFF	TGCAGTGCCAGCGGGACTAGCGGGAACAATGAGCAGTTCTTC
TRBV5-6	TRBD2	TRBJ2-1	.	CASSLEALAGAYNEQFF	TGTGCCAGCAGCTTGGAGGCCCTAGCGGGGGCCTACAATGAGCAGTTCTTC
TRBV5-1	.	TRBJ2-5	.	CASSFGLVQETQYF	TGCGCCAGCAGCTTCGGCCTAGTCCAAGAGACCCAGTACTTC
TRBV18	.	TRBJ1-1	few	CASSADKNTEAFF	TGTGCCAGCTCAGCCGACAAGAACACTGAAGCTTTCTTT
TRBV30	.	TRBJ1-1	many	CAWSPPTEAFF	TGTGCCTGGAGTCCCCCCACTGAAGCTTTCTTT
TRBV3-1	.	TRBJ1-2	many	CASSQDAYGYTF	TGTGCCAGCAGCCAAGATGCCTATGGCTACACCTTC
TRBV20-1	.	TRBJ2-3	.	CRTAGPSTDTQYF	TGCAGGACTGCGGGGCCTAGCACAGATACGCAGTATTTT
TRBV28	TRBD1	TRBJ1-2	.	CASKLGTDYGYTF	TGTGCCAGCAAACTCGGGACAGACTATGGCTACACCTTC
TRBV3-1	.	TRBJ2-5	few	CASSQPSRETQYF	TGTGCCAGCAGCCAGCCTAGCCGAGAGACCCAGTACTTC
TRBV4-2	.	TRBJ2-7	.	CASSQGLVDSNSYEQYF	TGTGCCAGCAGCCAAGGCCTAGTGGACAGTAACTCCTACGAGCAGTACTTC
TRBV3-1	TRBD2	TRBJ2-4	.	CASSQGRLAGGGSGIQYF	TGTGCCAGCAGCCAAGGTCGGCTAGCGGGAGGGGGTAGTGGGATTCAGTACTTC
TRBV20-1	TRBD1	TRBJ2-7	few	CSATGTGNSYEQYF	TGCAGTGCTACGGGGACAGGGAACTCCTACGAGCAGTACTTC
TRBV3-1	.	TRBJ2-5	few	CASSQYRGEETQYF	TGTGCCAGCAGCCAATATCGGGGAGAAGAGACCCAGTACTTC
TRBV10-3	.	TRBJ2-3	few	CAISESAVFRSTDTQYF	TGTGCCATCAGTGAGTCTGCGGTTTTCAGGAGCACAGATACGCAGTATTTT
TRBV29-1	.	TRBJ2-3	many	CSVEERASITQYF	TGCAGCGTTGAAGAGAGGGCGTCTATCACGCAGTATTTT
TRBV20-1	TRBD2	TRBJ2-3	.	CSAGLAVDTQYF	TGCAGTGCCGGACTAGCAGTTGATACGCAGTATTTT
TRBV5-1	.	TRBJ2-1	.	CASSWGDLYNEQFF	TGCGCCAGCAGCTGGGGTGATCTTTACAATGAGCAGTTCTTC
TRBV20-1	TRBD1	TRBJ1-2	few	CSAAGQGDDYGYTF	TGCAGTGCGGCCGGACAGGGGGACGACTATGGCTACACCTTC
TRBV12-3/TRBV12-4	TRBD2	TRBJ2-1	.	CASSLGRGVAGGPYNEQFF	TGTGCCAGCAGTTTGGGAAGAGGAGTAGCGGGAGGGCCGTACAATGAGCAGTTCTTC
TRBV4-1	.	TRBJ1-5	few	CASSQDGSGSQPQHF	TGCGCCAGCAGCCAAGATGGGAGTGGAAGTCAGCCCCAGCATTTT
TRBV6-4	.	TRBJ2-4	.	CASSEELGNIQYF	TGTGCCAGCAGTGAAGAGCTGGGGAACATTCAGTACTTC
TRBV6-1	.	TRBJ2-2	.	CASRTTEVGGELFF	TGTGCCAGCAGGACCACAGAAGTAGGGGGGGAGCTGTTTTTT
TRBV29-1	.	TRBJ1-2	many	CSGGGPESNYGYTF	TGCAGCGGTGGTGGGCCCGAGTCTAACTATGGCTACACCTTC
TRBV20-1	TRBD2	TRBJ2-1	.	CSARSLAGVNEQFF	TGCAGTGCCCGGAGCCTAGCGGGGGTAAATGAGCAGTTCTTC
TRBV2	.	TRBJ2-7	.	CASSEYRDSYEQYF	TGTGCCAGCAGTGAGTATAGGGATTCCTACGAGCAGTACTTC
TRBV20-1	TRBD2	TRBJ2-1	.	CSAKYAGLNNNEQFF	TGCAGTGCTAAATACGCGGGACTAAATAACAATGAGCAGTTCTTC
TRBV6-5	TRBD1	TRBJ1-2	once	CASSYSPLDRGGDGYTF	TGTGCCAGCAGTTACTCCCCGCTCGACAGGGGAGGAGATGGCTACACCTTC
TRBV5-1	TRBD1	TRBJ1-1	many	CASSFFTGGNTEAFF	TGCGCCAGCAGCTTCTTTACAGGGGGGAACACTGAAGCTTTCTTT
TRBV5-1	.	TRBJ2-1	many	CASSFTSIEQFF	TGCGCCAGCAGCTTCACTAGCATTGAGCAGTTCTTC
TRBV5-6	TRBD1	TRBJ1-5	.	CASSLGQGEWNQPQHF	TGTGCCAGCAGCTTGGGACAGGGAGAATGGAATCAGCCCCAGCATTTT
TRBV5-1	.	TRBJ2-5	many	CASSLRFGLGETQYF	TGCGCCAGCAGCTTGAGATTTGGGTTAGGAGAGACCCAGTACTTC
TRBV10-3	.	TRBJ2-3	.	CATEGLMRQYF	TGTGCCACCGAGGGACTTATGAGGCAGTATTTT
TRBV20-1	.	TRBJ1-1	many	CSASDPLSEAFF	TGCAGTGCTAGCGATCCTTTGTCTGAAGCTTTCTTT
TRBV20-1	TRBD2	TRBJ2-1	many	CSASGGRASLLYNEQFF	TGCAGTGCTAGCGGCGGGAGGGCCTCCTTGCTCTACAATGAGCAGTTCTTC
TRBV20-1	.	TRBJ2-7	.	CSAKDYYEQYF	TGCAGTGCTAAGGACTACTACGAGCAGTACTTC
TRBV6-1	.	TRBJ1-6	few	CASREPGQRNSPLHF	TGTGCCAGCAGGGAGCCCGGACAGAGAAATTCACCCCTCCACTTT
TRBV20-1	.	TRBJ1-5	few	CSARIQGGNQPQHF	TGCAGTGCTCGTATACAGGGCGGCAATCAGCCCCAGCATTTT
TRBV7-2	.	TRBJ2-5	once	CASSLEEGLSGQYF	TGTGCCAGCAGCTTAGAGGAGGGGCTGAGTGGCCAGTACTTC
TRBV6-2/TRBV6-3	TRBD1	TRBJ2-1	few	CASSPTGGRSYNEQFF	TGTGCCAGCAGCCCTACAGGGGGACGGTCCTACAATGAGCAGTTCTTC
TRBV5-1	.	TRBJ1-1	.	CASSLVGGRVTEAFF	TGCGCCAGCAGCTTGGTGGGGGGTAGGGTCACTGAAGCTTTCTTT
TRBV20-1	TRBD1	TRBJ1-1	.	CSAKVGGTGWMNTEAFF	TGCAGTGCTAAGGTTGGAGGGACAGGGTGGATGAACACTGAAGCTTTCTTT
TRBV20-1	.	TRBJ2-3	.	CSAVAGGGGTQYF	TGCAGTGCTGTAGCCGGAGGAGGTGGTACGCAGTATTTT
TRBV20-1	TRBD2	TRBJ2-7	.	CSARVGTKAYEQYF	TGCAGTGCTAGAGTTGGGACTAAGGCCTACGAGCAGTACTTC
TRBV6-1	.	TRBJ2-2	few	CASTDSGAGELFF	TGTGCCAGCACCGATAGCGGCGCCGGGGAGCTGTTTTTT
TRBV12-5	TRBD1	TRBJ2-7	many	CASGSGQGASYEQYF	TGTGCTAGTGGTTCGGGACAGGGGGCATCCTACGAGCAGTACTTC
TRBV7-2	TRBD2	TRBJ2-7	many	CASSSREGSSYEQYF	TGTGCCAGCAGCTCGCGGGAGGGCAGCTCCTACGAGCAGTACTTC
TRBV6-5	.	TRBJ2-7	.	CASSYSQGISEQYF	TGTGCCAGCAGTTACTCCCAGGGAATTAGCGAGCAGTACTTC